The 2 T cell receptor beta chains reported below all come from one sample, sequenced in a study of blood T cells in healthy people across ages. Combining a sample-barcoded 5' primer with a J-beta primer mix, a second PCR ran for about 7 to 12 cycles. Using its own MiXCR run on the 5' RACE reads, TCRdb lists one record per CDR3 protein. Here the sample spans 1,500,000 or so distinct CDR3 sequences, about 45% being singletons. The source material was blood. These receptors all come from a woman in her late teens or twenties in good health.

The genes are TRBV20-1 and TRBJ2-1; 11 positions agree with TRBD2. Unmatched junction bases numbered 6, after V lost 0 bases and J lost 8 bases. This CDR3 is built from 15 residues. Germline lookup yields CDR1 DFQATT and CDR2 SNEGSKA (reference sequence). The CDR3 bases are TGCAGTGCTAGAGATCGACTAGCGGGATTCTATGAGCAGTTCTTC. Protein sequence: CSARDRLAGFYEQFF.

The genes are TRBV25-1 and TRBJ1-2; 9 nucleotides match TRBD1. CDR3 length: 15 residues. V lost 4 bases and J lost 4; bases outside the gene matches: 7. Germline V gene lookup returns CDR1 MGHDK and CDR2 SYGVNS. This CDR3 is CASSARTGATYGYTF. The CDR3 coding sequence is TGTGCCAGCAGTGCTCGGACAGGGGCTACCTATGGCTACACCTTC.